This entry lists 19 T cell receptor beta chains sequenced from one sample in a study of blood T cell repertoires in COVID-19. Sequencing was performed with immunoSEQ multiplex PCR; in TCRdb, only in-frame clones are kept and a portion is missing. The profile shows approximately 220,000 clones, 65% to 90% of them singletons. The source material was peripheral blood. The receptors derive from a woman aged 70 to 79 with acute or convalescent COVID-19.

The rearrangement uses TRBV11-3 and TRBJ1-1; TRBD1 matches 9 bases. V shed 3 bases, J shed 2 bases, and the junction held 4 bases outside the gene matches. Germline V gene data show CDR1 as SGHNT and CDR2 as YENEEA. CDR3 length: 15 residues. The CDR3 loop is CASSFGTGRNTEAFF. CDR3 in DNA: TGTGCCAGCAGCTTTGGGACAGGGCGAAACACTGAAGCTTTCTTT.

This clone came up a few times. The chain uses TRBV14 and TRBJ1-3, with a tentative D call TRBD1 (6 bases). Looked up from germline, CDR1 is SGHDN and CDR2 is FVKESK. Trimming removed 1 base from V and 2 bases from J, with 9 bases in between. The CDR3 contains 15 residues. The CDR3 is CASSQVGAAGNTIYF. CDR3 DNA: TGTGCCAGCAGCCAAGTGGGGGCAGCTGGAAACACCATATATTTT.

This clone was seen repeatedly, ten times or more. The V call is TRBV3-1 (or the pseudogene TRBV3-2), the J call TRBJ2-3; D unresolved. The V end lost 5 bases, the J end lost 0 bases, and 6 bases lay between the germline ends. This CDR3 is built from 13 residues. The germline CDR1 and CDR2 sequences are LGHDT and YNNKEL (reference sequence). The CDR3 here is CASSYGSTDTQYF. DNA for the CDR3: TGTGCCAGCAGCTACGGGAGCACAGATACGCAGTATTTT.

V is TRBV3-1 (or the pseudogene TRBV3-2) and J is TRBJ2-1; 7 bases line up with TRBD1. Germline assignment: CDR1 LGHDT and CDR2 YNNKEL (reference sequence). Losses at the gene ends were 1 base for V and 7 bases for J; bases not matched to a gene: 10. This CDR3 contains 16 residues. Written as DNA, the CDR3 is TGTGCCAGCAGCCAAGGAACGGGACAGAGATGGAATGAGCAGTTCTTC. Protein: CASSQGTGQRWNEQFF.

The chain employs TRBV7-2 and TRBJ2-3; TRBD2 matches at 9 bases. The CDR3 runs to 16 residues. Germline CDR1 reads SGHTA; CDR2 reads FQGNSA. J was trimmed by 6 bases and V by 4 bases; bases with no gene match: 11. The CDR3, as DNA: TGTGCCAGCAGCTCCTTAGCGGGGGCGGCCCCCGATACGCAGTATTTT. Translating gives CASSSLAGAAPDTQYF.

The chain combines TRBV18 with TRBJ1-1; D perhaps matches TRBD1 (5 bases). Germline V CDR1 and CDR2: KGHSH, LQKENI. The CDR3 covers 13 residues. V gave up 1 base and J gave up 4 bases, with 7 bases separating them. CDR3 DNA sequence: TGTGCCAGCTCACCACGCCAGGGCACTGAAGCTTTCTTT. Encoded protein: CASSPRQGTEAFF.

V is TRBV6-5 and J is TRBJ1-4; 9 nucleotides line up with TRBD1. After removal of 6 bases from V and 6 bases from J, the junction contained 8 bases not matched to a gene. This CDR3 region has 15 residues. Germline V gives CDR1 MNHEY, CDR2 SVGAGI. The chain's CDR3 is CASSPRDRDYEKLFF. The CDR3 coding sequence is TGTGCCAGCAGCCCCAGGGACAGGGATTATGAAAAACTGTTTTTT.

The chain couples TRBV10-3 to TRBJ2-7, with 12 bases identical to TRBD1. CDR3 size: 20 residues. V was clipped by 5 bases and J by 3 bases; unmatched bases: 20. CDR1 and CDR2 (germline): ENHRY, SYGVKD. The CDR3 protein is CAISPGDRGPMILIGYEQYF. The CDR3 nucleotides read TGTGCCATCAGTCCCGGGGACAGGGGGCCGATGATCTTGATCGGCTACGAGCAGTACTTC.

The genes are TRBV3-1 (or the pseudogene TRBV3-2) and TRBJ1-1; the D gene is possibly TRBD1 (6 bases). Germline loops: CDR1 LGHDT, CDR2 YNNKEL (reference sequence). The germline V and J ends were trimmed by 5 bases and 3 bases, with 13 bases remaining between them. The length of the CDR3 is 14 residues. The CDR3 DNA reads TGTGCCAGCAGCAAACAGGGCGGAGACACTGAAGCTTTCTTT. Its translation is CASSKQGGDTEAFF.

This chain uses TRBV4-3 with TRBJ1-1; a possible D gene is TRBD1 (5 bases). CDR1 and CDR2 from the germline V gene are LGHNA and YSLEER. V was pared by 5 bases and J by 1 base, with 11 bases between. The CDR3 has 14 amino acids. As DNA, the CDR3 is TGCGCCAGCAGCGCCTACAGGACGAACACTGAAGCTTTCTTT. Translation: CASSAYRTNTEAFF.

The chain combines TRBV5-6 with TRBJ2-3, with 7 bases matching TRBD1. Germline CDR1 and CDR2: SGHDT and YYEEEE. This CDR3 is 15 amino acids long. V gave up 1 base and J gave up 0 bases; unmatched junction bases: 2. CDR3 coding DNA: TGTGCCAGCAGCTTGTGGGGACAGAGCACAGATACGCAGTATTTT. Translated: CASSLWGQSTDTQYF.

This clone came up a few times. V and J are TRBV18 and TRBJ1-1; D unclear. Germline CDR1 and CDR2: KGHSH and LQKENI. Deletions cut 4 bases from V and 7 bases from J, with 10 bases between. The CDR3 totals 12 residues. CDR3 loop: CASSHPTGEAFF. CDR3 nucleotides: TGTGCCAGCTCACATCCGACGGGTGAAGCTTTCTTT.

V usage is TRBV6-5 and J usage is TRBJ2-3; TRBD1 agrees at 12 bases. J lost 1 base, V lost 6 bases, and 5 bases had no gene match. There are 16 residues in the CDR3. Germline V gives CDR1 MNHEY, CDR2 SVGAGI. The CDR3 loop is CASSYGTGGGTDTQYF. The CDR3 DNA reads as TGTGCCAGCAGCTACGGGACAGGGGGCGGCACAGATACGCAGTATTTT.

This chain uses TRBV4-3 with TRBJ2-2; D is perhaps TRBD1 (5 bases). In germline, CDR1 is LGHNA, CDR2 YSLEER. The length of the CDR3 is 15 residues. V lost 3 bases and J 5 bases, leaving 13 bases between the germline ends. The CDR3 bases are TGCGCCAGCAGCCATAGGACAACTGGGACCGGGGAGCTGTTTTTT. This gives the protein CASSHRTTGTGELFF.

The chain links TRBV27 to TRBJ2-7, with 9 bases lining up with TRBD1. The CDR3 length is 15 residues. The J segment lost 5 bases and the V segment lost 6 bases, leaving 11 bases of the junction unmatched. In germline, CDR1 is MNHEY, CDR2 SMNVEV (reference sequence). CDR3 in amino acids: CASSLLGQGSNEQYF. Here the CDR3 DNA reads TGTGCCAGCAGCCTCCTAGGACAGGGGAGCAACGAGCAGTACTTC.

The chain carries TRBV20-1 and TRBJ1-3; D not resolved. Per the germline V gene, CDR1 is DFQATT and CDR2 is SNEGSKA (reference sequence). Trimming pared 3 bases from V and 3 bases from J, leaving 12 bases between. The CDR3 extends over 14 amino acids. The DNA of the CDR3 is TGCAGTGCTAGTCAACCTGGGCTTGGAAACACCATATATTTT. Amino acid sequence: CSASQPGLGNTIYF.

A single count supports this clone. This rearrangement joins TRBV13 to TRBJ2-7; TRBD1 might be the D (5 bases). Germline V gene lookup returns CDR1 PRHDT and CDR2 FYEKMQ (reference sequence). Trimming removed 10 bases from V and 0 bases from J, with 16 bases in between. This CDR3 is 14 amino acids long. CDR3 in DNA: TGTGCCACCACTCTCACCAGGGACTCCTACGAGCAGTACTTC. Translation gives CATTLTRDSYEQYF.

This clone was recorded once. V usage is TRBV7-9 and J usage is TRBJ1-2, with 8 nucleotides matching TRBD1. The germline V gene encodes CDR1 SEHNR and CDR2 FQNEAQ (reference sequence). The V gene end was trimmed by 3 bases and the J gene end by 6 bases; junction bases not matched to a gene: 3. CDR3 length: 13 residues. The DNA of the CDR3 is TGTGCCAGCAGCTTTAAACAGGGGGATGGCTACACCTTC. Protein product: CASSFKQGDGYTF.

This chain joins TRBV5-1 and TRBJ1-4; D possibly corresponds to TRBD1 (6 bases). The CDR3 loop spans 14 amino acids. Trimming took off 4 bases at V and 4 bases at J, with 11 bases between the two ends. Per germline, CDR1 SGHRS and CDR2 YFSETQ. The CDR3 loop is CASSPTGLNEKLFF. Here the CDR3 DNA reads TGCGCCAGCAGCCCCACAGGGCTTAATGAAAAACTGTTTTTT.